This T cell receptor (beta chain) was sequenced in a study of T cells in Graves' hyperthyroidism and ophthalmopathy. RNA transcripts yielded amplified TCR beta CDR3 regions. HTBI primers drove first-round RT-PCR of the TCR CDR3. TCRdb itself ran the multiplex PCR reads through MiXCR, one entry per CDR3 protein. This table has hundreds of thousands of distinct CDR3 sequences, over 40% appearing once. It was uncontrolled infection, other autoimmune disease, pregnancy or lactation that excluded patients. This clonotype was seen a handful of times. Its antigen is unidentified. Germline CDR1 reads LNHDA; CDR2 reads SQIVND (reference sequence). The V end was cut by 4 bases, the J end by 2 bases, with 11 bases between. This CDR3 is built from 14 residues. Study findings and constraints: A model of 13 V-J pairs discriminated ophthalmopathy from stable hyperthyroidism. Most thyroid clonotypes expanded above 0.001 appeared in blood too.

The V call is TRBV19, the J call TRBJ2-5, with D possibly TRBD2 on 6 matching bases. The sequence came from an adult man with Graves' disease, either hyperthyroidism or ophthalmopathy (not recorded which). Sequencing used peripheral blood or thyroid tissue (not recorded which). The CDR3 region has the DNA TGTGCCAGTAGTACCGCGACTAGTCAAGAGACCCAGTACTTC. Protein product: CASSTATSQETQYF.